The clone carrying this TCR beta chain appeared a single time. Its antigen is unidentified. This table comes from immunoSEQ multiplex PCR, and its TCRdb copy is limited to in-frame clones, with some not included. This sample has 93,000 or so clones; roughly 93% occur once, and the top ten carry approximately 1.2%. CDR3 length: 15 residues. Trimming took off 4 bases at V and 0 bases at J, with 12 bases between the two ends. Germline CDR1 SEHNR, CDR2 FQNEAQ (reference sequence). The record originates from a study of graft-versus-host responses after intestinal transplantation. The overall study: Each recipient received a multivisceral, liver-intestinal, or isolated intestinal graft. Anti-thymocyte globulin induction, then tacrolimus and steroids for about three years, went to all recipients. Study-wide results and limits: GvH clones occurred in recipient marrow; some first appeared in ileum or blood.

The sequencing here drew on unstimulated CD8+ T cells sorted from spleen or lymph node cells, taken before intestinal transplant. V gene TRBV7-9 combines with J gene TRBJ1-1; D is unclear. This receptor was taken from a human donor who received an intestinal transplant. CDR3 region: CASSSWTVMNTEAFF. CDR3 bases: TGTGCCAGCAGCTCCTGGACGGTTATGAACACTGAAGCTTTCTTT.